This paragraph reports one TCR beta chain. This clone has just a few counts. Its antigen remains undetermined. Per-nucleotide qualities are absent, and no much larger clonotype sits a single base away. This sample was included in a study of graft-versus-host responses after intestinal transplantation (dated by TCRdb to 2020 to 2023). Background for the entire study: The transplants that recipients got were multivisceral, liver-intestinal, or isolated intestinal. A cohort of some 24 intestinal transplant recipients, including one retransplant, was enrolled, and a few patients lacking pretransplant specimens were excluded. Bulk TCR-beta CDR3 sequencing was used to track graft-versus-host and host-versus-graft alloreactive T cell clones in the graft, circulation and bone marrow after intestinal transplantation. Alloreactive clones were identified by sequencing pre-transplant mixed lymphocyte reaction products and comparing these products with unstimulated pre-transplant donor and recipient T cells. Rather than going through the commercial service, samples from a few later patients were sequenced in-house on an Illumina MiSeq and processed with MiXCR. All recipients received anti-thymocyte globulin induction followed by maintenance tacrolimus and steroids for around three years. A peak of at least 4% donor T cells among recipient peripheral blood mononuclear cells was the definition used for donor T cell macrochimerism.

After removal of 2 bases from V and 4 bases from J, the junction retains 6 bases not matched to a gene. CDR1 and CDR2, per the germline V gene, are SGHDT and YYEEEE. The CDR3 has 15 amino acids, counting the end cysteine and phenylalanine. Only the CDR3 region is kept as DNA, spanning 45 bases read in frame from base 1. Per the publication, the time point label means: cells obtained before transplantation from donor or recipient. CD3+CD4+ and CD3+CD8+ populations were FACS-sorted from unstimulated pre-transplant donor and recipient cells taken from spleen or lymph nodes. Library construction relied on the immunoSEQ multiplex PCR assay. For most patients, genomic DNA was isolated using the Qiagen DNeasy Blood and Tissue Kit and was shipped frozen to Adaptive Biotechnologies for TCR sequencing. For most patients, high-throughput TCR-beta CDR3 sequencing of genomic DNA was performed by Adaptive Biotechnologies. The source study handled its data this way. Adaptive's ImmunoSEQ software supplied the TCR sequencing data for around 17 patients, while MiXCR and VDJtools were used to process a few other patients. To correct CD4 versus CD8 sorting errors, sequences present in both subsets at a frequency ratio below 5:1 were removed. CDR3 nucleotide sequences shared between donor and recipient were removed because their origin could not be assigned. To count as alloreactive, a clone needed at least 2-fold expansion over unstimulated cells and a minimum CFSE-low frequency of 0.002% (template counts) or 0.001% (read counts). A clone was considered mappable if detected in the sequenced pre-transplant spleen, lymph node, or MLR CFSE-low populations of the donor or recipient. The cumulative frequency of alloreactive clones was calculated as a percentage of all sequences, weighted by copy number. TCRdb took over this immuneACCESS table, retaining in-frame rearrangements with V and J assigned. Such tables are incomplete; in checked studies, under half of the missing clones stem from an unresolved V gene, and the remainder is unexplained. That table furnishes V, J and clone size, whereas the DNA furnished D and trimming. The sample records some 100,000 clones, around 90% of which are singletons. The ten largest clones add up to over 0.055% of the sample.

The investigation overall reported the following: GvH clones were found in recipient bone marrow, and some of the GvH clones appeared earlier in ileal mucosa or blood, which is consistent with an intestinal mucosal origin. Conclusions were limited by the relatively low number and heterogeneity of intestinal transplant patients. Early after transplant, peak levels of circulating GvH clones were associated with declines in HvG clones. Patients with donor T cell macrochimerism had high GvH to HvG T cell clonal ratios in their allografts.

This chain joins TRBV5-6 to TRBJ2-7; a stretch of 10 junction bases matches TRBD1. The sequencing here drew on unstimulated CD8+ T cells sorted from spleen or lymph node cells, taken before transplant. The clonotype originates from a human donor who was the organ donor for an intestinal transplant. The CDR3 protein is CASSFLGQGRYEQYF. The nucleotide sequence is given as TGTGCCAGCAGCTTCCTGGGACAGGGGAGATACGAGCAGTACTTC.